This paragraph reports one TCR beta chain. Its cognate antigen is unknown. These data originate in a study of response to subunit inactivated influenza vaccine. CDR3 size: 14 residues. Trimming removed 4 bases from V and 1 base from J, with 10 bases in between. Looked up from germline, CDR1 is SGDLS and CDR2 is YYNGEE. General study findings and limits: A suggestion made by the authors is that each seasonal influenza vaccination recruits few new T cells.

In TCRdb, the RT-PCR reads were re-called with MiXCR into one record per CDR3 protein. Among about 500,000 distinct CDR3 sequences listed, more than 15% were seen once. The sample in question was CD4+ T cells sorted from PBMCs, obtained roughly 24 months after vaccination. The chain employs TRBV9 and TRBJ2-3; D unresolved. The sequence was collected from a man aged 50 to 69 who received an inactivated influenza vaccine. The CDR3 DNA sequence: TGTGCCAGCAGCAAGACGGTGGGCACAGATACGCAGTATTTT. It yields the protein CASSKTVGTDTQYF.